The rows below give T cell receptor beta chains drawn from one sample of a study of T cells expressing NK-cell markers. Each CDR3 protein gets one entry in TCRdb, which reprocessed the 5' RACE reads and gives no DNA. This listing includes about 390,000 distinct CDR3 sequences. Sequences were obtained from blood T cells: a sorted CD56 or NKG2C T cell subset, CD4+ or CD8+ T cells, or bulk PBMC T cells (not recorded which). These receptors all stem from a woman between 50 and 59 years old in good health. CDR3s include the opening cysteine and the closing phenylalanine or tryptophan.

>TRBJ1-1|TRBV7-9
CASGNRDMNTEAFF
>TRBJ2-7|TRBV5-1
CASMESASWGEQYF
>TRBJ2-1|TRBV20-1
CSAREPSGRDEQFF
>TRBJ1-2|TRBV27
CASSSRTGYGYTF
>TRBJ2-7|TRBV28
CASKRAMIQSYEQYF
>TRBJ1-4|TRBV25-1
CASSEAGEVEKLFF
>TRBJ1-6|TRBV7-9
CASSLGGNNSPLHF
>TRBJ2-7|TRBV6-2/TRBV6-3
CASRGSVSGRAYEQYF
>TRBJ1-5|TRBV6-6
CASQTGSNQPQHF
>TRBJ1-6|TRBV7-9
CASSHSNSPLHF
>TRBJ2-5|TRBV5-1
CASSLEGRVSQETQYF
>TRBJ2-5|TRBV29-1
CSVDKGPGHQETQYF
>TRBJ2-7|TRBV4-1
CASSQDGSGSYEQYF
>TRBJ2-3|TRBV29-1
CSVSATPDTQYF
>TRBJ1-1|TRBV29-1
CSGRQNTEAFF
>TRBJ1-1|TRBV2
CASSSQGRVGTEAFF
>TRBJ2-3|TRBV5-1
CASSLLRGRLQYF
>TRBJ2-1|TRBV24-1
CATSDSEAKYYNEQFF
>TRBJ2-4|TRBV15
CATSRPPGGLRNIQYF
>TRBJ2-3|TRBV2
CASSVFAGGSDTQYF
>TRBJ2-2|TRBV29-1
CSVGDAPNTGELFF
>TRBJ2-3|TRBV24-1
CATSEPGQGKSDTQYF
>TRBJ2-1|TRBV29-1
CSADRLNEQFF
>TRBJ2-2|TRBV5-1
CASSPPGTGELFF
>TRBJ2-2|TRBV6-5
CASIRTGTMNTGELFF
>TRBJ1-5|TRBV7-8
CASSSPGQGDYSNQPQHF
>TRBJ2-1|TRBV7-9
CASSFFGRQGSGQTYNEQFF